A selection of T cell receptor beta chains follows, all from one sample in a study of blood T cell repertoires in COVID-19. Produced via immunoSEQ multiplex PCR; TCRdb's table is partial and in-frame only. The sample contains about 130,000 clones, around three quarters of which appear only once. Sequencing input: peripheral blood. The receptors here all came from a human donor in a cohort sampled during active COVID-19. Each CDR3 is given with its conserved first and last residue. Each record gives: V gene, J gene, CDR3 length, clone size, D gene, CDR3 protein, CDR3 DNA. D genes are given only for firm matches. Not every row has a clone size; where given, it reads once, few, many or a size class.

TRBV5-6	TRBJ1-4	14	.	TRBD1	CASTRDRRNEKLFF	TGTGCCAGCACCCGGGACAGGAGGAATGAAAAACTGTTTTTT
TRBV4-2	TRBJ2-7	15	once	.	CASSQVAGASYEQYF	TGTGCCAGCAGCCAAGTGGCAGGGGCATCCTACGAGCAGTACTTC
TRBV9	TRBJ1-6	15	.	TRBD1	CASSQGGQDNSPLHF	TGTGCCAGCAGCCAGGGGGGACAGGATAATTCACCCCTCCACTTT
TRBV30	TRBJ2-7	14	.	TRBD2	CAWSGGRGGNEQYF	TGTGCCTGGAGCGGGGGGAGAGGCGGCAACGAGCAGTACTTC
TRBV2	TRBJ1-5	14	.	TRBD1	CASRNRGLNQPQHF	TGTGCCAGCAGGAACAGGGGGCTCAATCAGCCCCAGCATTTT
TRBV4-2	TRBJ2-5	17	.	TRBD2	CASSQGGSAGVQETQYF	TGTGCCAGCAGCCAGGGGGGATCAGCGGGGGTCCAAGAGACCCAGTACTTC
TRBV18	TRBJ2-3	17	.	TRBD1	CASSPLPGQGAWDTQYF	TGTGCCAGCTCACCACTACCGGGACAGGGGGCTTGGGATACGCAGTATTTT
TRBV6-5	TRBJ1-5	14	.	.	CASRSGIGGQPQHF	TGTGCCAGCAGATCCGGGATCGGGGGTCAGCCCCAGCATTTT
TRBV28	TRBJ2-3	18	.	TRBD1	CASSLLALRDSSKNTQYF	TGTGCCAGCAGTTTATTAGCCCTCCGGGACAGTAGCAAGAATACGCAGTATTTT
TRBV5-6	TRBJ2-5	14	.	.	CASSSTGYQETQYF	TGTGCCAGCAGCTCGACAGGCTACCAAGAGACCCAGTACTTC
TRBV28	TRBJ1-4	15	.	TRBD1	CASSPRTGTNEKLFF	TGTGCCAGCAGTCCCAGGACAGGGACTAATGAAAAACTGTTTTTT
TRBV2	TRBJ1-1	11	.	.	CASSEGVEAFF	TGTGCCAGCAGTGAGGGCGTCGAAGCTTTCTTT
TRBV6-5	TRBJ1-2	15	.	TRBD1	CASAREGQQVGGYTF	TGTGCCAGCGCTCGGGAGGGACAGCAGGTTGGAGGCTACACCTTC
TRBV13	TRBJ1-1	18	.	.	CASSLGVGRGGMNTEAFF	TGTGCCAGCAGCTTAGGCGTTGGAAGGGGTGGGATGAACACTGAAGCTTTCTTT
TRBV5-1	TRBJ2-2	15	.	.	CASSLGQKNTGELFF	TGCGCCAGCAGCTTGGGCCAGAAGAACACCGGGGAGCTGTTTTTT
TRBV6-6	TRBJ1-3	16	once	TRBD1	CASGWVGQGLGDTIYF	TGTGCCAGCGGTTGGGTCGGACAGGGATTGGGGGACACCATATATTTT
TRBV6-4	TRBJ1-2	13	.	.	CASSGSGDYGYTF	TGTGCCAGCAGTGGCTCAGGGGACTATGGCTACACCTTC
TRBV7-9	TRBJ2-7	14	.	.	CASSLAGMPYEQYF	TGTGCCAGCAGCTTAGCCGGGATGCCCTACGAGCAGTACTTC
TRBV28	TRBJ2-3	18	.	TRBD2	CASSLPGLAGGRSDTQYF	TGTGCCAGCAGTCTTCCGGGACTAGCGGGGGGGCGGTCGGATACGCAGTATTTT
TRBV18	TRBJ1-1	14	few	.	CASSPNTGGTEAFF	TGTGCCAGCTCACCTAATACCGGGGGGACTGAAGCTTTCTTT